The rows below give T cell receptor beta chains drawn from one sample of a study of early T cells in non-severe SARS-CoV-2 infection. TCRdb re-called the 5' RACE reads through MiXCR, storing one row per CDR3 protein. The sample lists 42,000 or so distinct CDR3 sequences; roughly 6% were seen once. The sample in question was whole blood, obtained at baseline. Receptor source: an adult who was a healthcare worker with PCR-confirmed SARS-CoV-2 infection or an uninfected control (not recorded which). Both conserved end residues are part of each CDR3. Each record gives: D gene, clone size, V gene, CDR3 length, J gene, CDR3 protein, CDR3 DNA. A D gene is named only where the DNA matches it firmly. Not every row has a clone size; where given, it reads once, few, many or a size class.

D: .
size: .
V: TRBV5-4
length: 12
J: TRBJ2-5
CDR3: CASNRDQETQYF
DNA: TGTGCCAGCAATCGGGACCAAGAGACCCAGTACTTC

D: .
size: .
V: TRBV5-5
length: 15
J: TRBJ2-5
CDR3: CASSLLSLIQETQYF
DNA: TGTGCCAGCAGCTTGCTTAGCCTCATACAAGAGACCCAGTACTTC

D: .
size: few
V: TRBV30
length: 14
J: TRBJ1-2
CDR3: CVWSRQGNNYGYTF
DNA: TGTGTCTGGAGTCGCCAGGGGAATAACTATGGCTACACCTTC

D: .
size: many
V: TRBV11-2
length: 17
J: TRBJ1-1
CDR3: CASSFSPWGGEYAEAFF
DNA: TGTGCCAGCAGCTTTAGCCCTTGGGGGGGCGAATATGCTGAAGCTTTCTTT

D: TRBD2
size: .
V: TRBV7-2
length: 15
J: TRBJ2-5
CDR3: CASSLGGGRLETQYF
DNA: TGTGCCAGCAGCTTAGGCGGGGGGCGCCTAGAGACCCAGTACTTC

D: TRBD1
size: many
V: TRBV12-3/TRBV12-4
length: 13
J: TRBJ1-1
CDR3: CASTRQGNTEAFF
DNA: TGTGCCAGCACCAGACAGGGGAACACTGAAGCTTTCTTT

D: .
size: few
V: TRBV29-1
length: 17
J: TRBJ2-3
CDR3: CSARLVSGSGWTDTQYF
DNA: TGCAGCGCCCGATTAGTTTCGGGCAGTGGTTGGACAGATACGCAGTATTTT

D: .
size: many
V: TRBV19
length: 13
J: TRBJ2-3
CDR3: CASSIDVGDTQYF
DNA: TGTGCCAGTAGTATAGATGTGGGGGATACGCAGTATTTT

D: TRBD2
size: few
V: TRBV7-2
length: 19
J: TRBJ2-5
CDR3: CASSFIPGVAGRPQETQYF
DNA: TGTGCCAGCAGCTTTATCCCAGGGGTAGCGGGGCGACCACAAGAGACCCAGTACTTC

D: TRBD1
size: .
V: TRBV7-9
length: 19
J: TRBJ2-3
CDR3: CASSPGTGGVIWRTDTQYF
DNA: TGTGCCAGCAGCCCCGGGACAGGGGGCGTGATATGGCGCACAGATACGCAGTATTTT

D: .
size: many
V: TRBV3-1
length: 14
J: TRBJ1-6
CDR3: CASSLQAYNSPLHF
DNA: TGTGCCAGCAGCCTTCAGGCTTATAATTCACCCCTCCACTTT

D: .
size: few
V: TRBV7-2
length: 14
J: TRBJ1-5
CDR3: CASSPRKGDQPQHF
DNA: TGTGCCAGCAGCCCCCGGAAAGGCGACCAGCCCCAGCATTTT

D: .
size: many
V: TRBV28
length: 14
J: TRBJ1-2
CDR3: CASSLLGRSYGYTF
DNA: TGTGCCAGCAGTTTATTGGGCCGAAGCTATGGCTACACCTTC

D: .
size: many
V: TRBV19
length: 12
J: TRBJ1-2
CDR3: CASSMGKLGYTF
DNA: TGTGCCAGTAGCATGGGGAAACTCGGCTACACCTTC

D: TRBD1
size: few
V: TRBV6-1
length: 14
J: TRBJ1-2
CDR3: CASTGQGWAYGYTF
DNA: TGTGCCAGCACCGGACAGGGTTGGGCCTATGGCTACACCTTC

D: .
size: many
V: TRBV15
length: 14
J: TRBJ2-1
CDR3: CATSRRTDYNEQFF
DNA: TGTGCCACCAGCAGACGGACTGATTACAATGAGCAGTTCTTC

D: .
size: few
V: TRBV10-2
length: 15
J: TRBJ1-5
CDR3: CASSEDLISNQPQHF
DNA: TGCGCCAGCAGTGAGGACTTGATTAGCAATCAGCCCCAGCATTTT

D: TRBD2
size: many
V: TRBV12-3/TRBV12-4
length: 15
J: TRBJ2-1
CDR3: CASSIAGSSYNEQFF
DNA: TGTGCCAGCAGTATAGCGGGTAGCTCCTACAATGAGCAGTTCTTC

D: .
size: many
V: TRBV19
length: 12
J: TRBJ1-2
CDR3: CASTSGRRGYTF
DNA: TGTGCCAGTACCTCCGGCCGGCGGGGCTACACCTTC